These 17 T cell receptor beta chains were sequenced from one sample in a study of blood T cells in healthy people across ages. Primed by a sample-barcoded 5' primer and a J-beta primer mix, a second PCR proceeded for roughly 7 to 11 cycles. Each CDR3 protein is one row after TCRdb ran MiXCR on the 5' RACE reads. There are over 500,000 distinct CDR3 sequences in the sample; 52% occur only once, and roughly 14% lies in the top ten. Specimen: blood. All receptors derive from a woman of 80 years or more in good health.

This clonotype was detected once. This chain uses TRBV6-1 with TRBJ2-5; possible D gene TRBD2, 5 bases. This CDR3 region has 14 residues. Looked up from germline, CDR1 is MNHNS and CDR2 is SASEGT. The V end lost 9 bases, the J end lost 1 base, and 15 bases lay between the germline ends. The CDR3 bases are TGTGCCAGTACCGGGTTGAGGGTCCAAGAGACCCAGTACTTC. Amino acid sequence: CASTGLRVQETQYF.

This clonotype was picked up one time. A much larger clone lies one base from this, so it may be a read error. The V gene is TRBV4-1, the J gene TRBJ2-5; 11 bases are shared with TRBD2. V lost 2 bases, J lost 3 bases, and 8 bases stayed unmatched. The CDR3 is 17 residues long. Germline V CDR1 and CDR2: MGHRA, YSYEKL. This chain's CDR3 is CASSQPRVLAGEETQYF. CDR3 sequence (DNA): TGCGCCAGCAGCCAACCTCGCGTACTAGCGGGGGAAGAGACCCAGTACTTC.

The rearrangement uses TRBV2 and TRBJ2-7, with D possibly being TRBD1 (5 bases). Trimming stripped 1 base from V and 3 bases from J, with 13 bases between. Germline-derived CDR1 and CDR2 are SNHLY and FYNNEI. The CDR3 extends over 15 amino acids. This CDR3 reads CASSEEKGPFYEQYF. CDR3 in DNA: TGTGCCAGCAGTGAAGAAAAGGGGCCTTTCTACGAGCAGTACTTC.

The chain carries TRBV27 and TRBJ2-1; D is unclear. Germline V gene sequence: CDR1 MNHEY, CDR2 SMNVEV (reference sequence). V lost 5 bases to trimming and J lost 10 bases, with 9 bases between them. This CDR3 is built from 11 residues. The DNA of the CDR3 is TGTGCCAGCAGTAATCTCAGGGAGCAGTTCTTC. The encoded protein is CASSNLREQFF.

This clonotype was detected many times. The CDR3 sequence: CASSLAGTGELFF. The CDR3 DNA follows: TGCGCCAGCAGCTTGGCGGGGACCGGGGAGCTGTTTTTT. The V gene is TRBV5-1, the J gene TRBJ2-2; a possible D gene is TRBD2 (5 bases). The length of the CDR3 is 13 residues. The V and J ends lost 0 bases and 5 bases respectively, with 5 bases between them. Looked up from germline, CDR1 is SGHRS and CDR2 is YFSETQ.

This clonotype was seen once. The V call is TRBV28, the J call TRBJ2-6, with D perhaps matching TRBD2 (6 bases). The CDR3 has 23 residues. The germline V gene has CDR1 MDHEN and CDR2 SYDVKM. V lost 7 bases and J lost 0, with 34 bases in between. DNA for the CDR3: TGTGCCAGCAAGCTCTCCGAGGGACTTAGGGAAGGAAGCGGCGCCTCTGGGGCCAACGTCCTGACTTTC. This gives the protein CASKLSEGLREGSGASGANVLTF.

This clonotype was seen ten or more times. This chain joins TRBV5-1 and TRBJ2-3, with D tentatively TRBD2 (5 bases). Per the germline V gene, CDR1 is SGHRS and CDR2 is YFSETQ. This CDR3 comprises 17 residues. V gave up 0 bases and J gave up 6 bases, with 20 bases separating them. The CDR3 loop reads CASSLGVVGVQWDTQYF. The CDR3 region has the DNA TGCGCCAGCAGCTTGGGGGTAGTCGGGGTGCAGTGGGATACGCAGTATTTT.

The chain uses TRBV6-5 and TRBJ2-4; D gene uncertain. The germline gives CDR1 MNHEY, CDR2 SVGAGI. Trimming took off 5 bases at V and 6 bases at J, with 8 bases between the two ends. This CDR3 spans 12 amino acids. This CDR3 reads CASSPPVNIQYF. In DNA form, the CDR3 reads TGTGCCAGCAGTCCCCCCGTAAACATTCAGTACTTC.

The chain is built from TRBV11-3 and TRBJ1-1; no firm D call. This CDR3 is 13 amino acids long. CDR1 and CDR2 (germline): SGHNT, YENEEA. Trimming took 4 bases from V and 0 from J, leaving 6 bases between them. CDR3 sequence reads: CASSWEMNTEAFF. CDR3 DNA sequence: TGTGCCAGCAGCTGGGAAATGAACACTGAAGCTTTCTTT.

The chain uses TRBV6-1 and TRBJ2-1; 10 bases are a match to TRBD2. Germline CDR1 and CDR2: MNHNS and SASEGT. CDR3 length: 15 amino acids. V dropped 2 bases and J dropped 12; count of bases not matched to a gene: 10. The CDR3 DNA reads as TGTGCCAGCAGTGAATCTGCTAGCGGGAGACGTCGGCAGTTCTTC. This codes for CASSESASGRRRQFF.

Of note for this clonotype: A much more abundant neighbour one base away suggests this may be a read error. The V call is TRBV7-2, the J call TRBJ2-1, with 13 bases aligning to TRBD2. The CDR3 is 13 amino acids. V lost 8 bases and J lost 5; bases outside the gene matches: 0. Germline assignment: CDR1 SGHTA and CDR2 FQGNSA. The CDR3 nucleotides are TGTGCCAGCGGGACTAGCGGGAACAATGAGCAGTTCTTC. It codes for CASGTSGNNEQFF.

V gene TRBV6-1 combines with J gene TRBJ2-2; 9 positions agree with TRBD1. With V trimmed by 4 bases and J by 5 bases, 8 bases remained unmatched. The CDR3 length is 16 residues. The germline CDR1 and CDR2 sequences are MNHNS and SASEGT. The chain's CDR3 is CASSVRGQGGTGELFF. The DNA of the CDR3 is TGTGCCAGCAGTGTCCGGGGACAGGGAGGGACCGGGGAGCTGTTTTTT.

The chain uses TRBV7-3 and TRBJ2-2; no firm D call. Per germline, CDR1 SGHTA and CDR2 FQGTGA. This CDR3 has 16 amino acids. V was clipped by 0 bases and J by 3 bases, with 11 bases between them. DNA for the CDR3: TGTGCCAGCAGCTTAACGGCTAGATCGGACACCGGGGAGCTGTTTTTT. It encodes CASSLTARSDTGELFF.

This clonotype appeared many times. The rearrangement joins TRBV5-1 to TRBJ2-1; perhaps TRBD2 as D (6 bases). V was pared by 2 bases and J by 0 bases, with 9 bases between. Germline CDR1 is SGHRS and CDR2 is YFSETQ. This CDR3 has 15 residues. The CDR3 nucleotides read TGCGCCAGCAGCTTTGACGGGAGCTCCTACAATGAGCAGTTCTTC. This codes for CASSFDGSSYNEQFF.

This clonotype came up a few times. V and J are TRBV7-3 and TRBJ2-3, with D possibly being TRBD2 (6 bases). Trimming shortened V by 5 bases and J by 0 bases, and 21 bases separated the two germline ends. The CDR3 is made up of 18 amino acids. Germline CDR1 SGHTA, CDR2 FQGTGA. In DNA form, the CDR3 reads TGTGCCAGCAGCACCAAACTTAGTGGGGCGGGAAGCACAGATACGCAGTATTTT. This gives the protein CASSTKLSGAGSTDTQYF.

This rearrangement joins TRBV7-9 to TRBJ2-5; D possibly uses TRBD1 or TRBD2 (5 bases each). Germline CDR1 SEHNR, CDR2 FQNEAQ (reference sequence). The CDR3 length is 16 residues. Trimming pared 1 base from V and 1 base from J, leaving 13 bases between. The CDR3 sequence: CASSLGPLGTQETQYF. CDR3 coding DNA: TGTGCCAGCAGCTTAGGGCCGTTGGGGACCCAAGAGACCCAGTACTTC. Together with reference TRBV7-9 and TRBJ2-5, the CDR3 gives the full variable domain: DTGVSQNPRHKITKRGQNVTFRCDPISEHNRLYWYRQTLGQGPEFLTYFQNEAQLEKSRLLSDRFSAERPKGSFSTLEIQRTEQGDSAMYLCASSLGPLGTQETQYFGPGTRLLVL.

This clonotype came up many times. The V and J genes are TRBV12-3 or TRBV12-4 and TRBJ2-6; TRBD1 matches 9 bases. Germline trimming cut 6 bases from V and 2 bases from J; bases unmatched to any gene: 11. CDR3 length: 18 amino acids. The CDR3 coding sequence is TGTGCCAGCAGGACAACAGGGGGCGCGAACACTGGGGCCAACGTCCTGACTTTC. This codes for CASRTTGGANTGANVLTF.